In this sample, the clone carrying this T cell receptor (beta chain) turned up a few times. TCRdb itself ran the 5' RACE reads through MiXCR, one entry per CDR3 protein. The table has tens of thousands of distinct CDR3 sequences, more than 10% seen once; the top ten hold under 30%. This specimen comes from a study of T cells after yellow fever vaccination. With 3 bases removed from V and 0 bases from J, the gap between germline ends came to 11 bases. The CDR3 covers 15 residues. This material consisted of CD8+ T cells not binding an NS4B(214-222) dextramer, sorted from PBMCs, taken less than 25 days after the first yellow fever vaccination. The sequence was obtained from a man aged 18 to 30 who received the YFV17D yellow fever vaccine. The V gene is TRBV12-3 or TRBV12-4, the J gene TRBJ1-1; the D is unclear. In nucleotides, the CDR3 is TGTGCCAGCAGTTTTGGAGTCACCATGAACACTGAAGCTTTCTTT. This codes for CASSFGVTMNTEAFF.